One sample yielded the 5 T cell receptor beta chains listed below, sequenced in a study of response to subunit inactivated influenza vaccine. Using its own MiXCR run on the RT-PCR reads, TCRdb lists one record per CDR3 protein. The sample contains about 700,000 distinct CDR3 sequences, about a sixth of which appear only once. This sample comprised PBMCs from blood, obtained about 12 days after vaccination. The receptors originated from a man aged 50-59 years who received an inactivated influenza vaccine.

The gene calls are TRBV20-1 and TRBJ2-3; D remains ambiguous. The CDR3 loop spans 13 amino acids. Germline lookup yields CDR1 DFQATT and CDR2 SNEGSKA (reference sequence). Trimming took off 3 bases at V and 0 bases at J, with 7 bases between the two ends. As DNA, the CDR3 is TGCAGTGCTAGGTCAGAGAGCACAGATACGCAGTATTTT. Protein sequence: CSARSESTDTQYF.

V and J are TRBV2 and TRBJ2-5, with 10 bases that match TRBD1. Per the germline V gene, CDR1 is SNHLY and CDR2 is FYNNEI. The CDR3 runs 15 residues. The V segment lost 2 bases and the J segment 2 bases; nucleotides outside the gene matches: 2. CDR3 nucleotide sequence: TGTGCCAGCAGTGAAAGGGGACAGGGGCAAGAGACCCAGTACTTC. Its translation: CASSERGQGQETQYF.

This clonotype was observed once. The J gene is TRBJ1-5, the V gene TRBV7-2, with D perhaps TRBD1 (5 bases). Between the trimmed V and J ends, which lost 0 bases and 5 bases, there was a span of 14 bases. This CDR3 is built from 16 residues. The V gene's germline CDR1 is SGHTA and CDR2 FQGNSA. Here the CDR3 reads CASSLAHVLGHQPQHF. CDR3 nucleotides: TGTGCCAGCAGCTTAGCGCATGTTTTGGGGCATCAGCCCCAGCATTTT.

This clonotype was found many times. CDR3 amino acids: CASSIRLAGDLKREQFF. CDR3 bases: TGTGCCAGTAGTATTCGGCTAGCGGGGGATCTAAAAAGGGAGCAGTTCTTC. The rearrangement joins TRBV19 to TRBJ2-1, with 10 bases lining up with TRBD2. V was clipped by 3 bases and J by 10 bases; unmatched bases: 15. The CDR3 covers 17 residues. Germline V CDR1 and CDR2: LNHDA, SQIVND (reference sequence).

This clonotype turned up a few times. CDR3 protein: CATSSWGFGPYEQYF. CDR3 coding DNA: TGTGCCACCAGCAGCTGGGGCTTTGGGCCCTACGAGCAGTACTTC. V gene TRBV15 combines with J gene TRBJ2-7, with D possibly matching TRBD1 (5 bases). Germline V gives CDR1 LNHNV, CDR2 YYDKDF (reference sequence). The CDR3 loop spans 15 amino acids. V was shortened by 3 bases and J by 2 bases, with 14 bases between the two germline ends.